The T cell receptor (beta chain) described here comes from a study of blood T cells in healthy people across ages. Study-level findings and limits: Age advanced and TCR beta diversity per million T cells fell, roughly linearly. Greater diversity and more naive CD4+ cells were seen in long-lived donors than in aged donors. Diversity estimates drawn from one million T cells were deemed underestimates.

As for this clonotype: Its antigen is not known.

For the second PCR, which ran for 7 to 11 cycles, a sample-barcoded 5' primer and a J-beta primer mix were used. From the 5' RACE reads, TCRdb called clonotypes with MiXCR, one entry per CDR3 protein. The repertoire holds 800,000 or so distinct CDR3 sequences, with roughly 60% as singletons. Isolation per sample recovered at least 7 million PBMCs. CDR3 length: 14 amino acids. Per germline, CDR1 LGHNT and CDR2 FRNRAP. Trimming took 6 bases from V and 6 from J, leaving 17 bases between them. Sequenced: blood. This chain connects TRBV12-5 to TRBJ1-2; D gene uncertain. The receptor was derived from a man aged 25 to 40 in good health. CDR3 protein: CASGSGLFLDGYTF. The CDR3 nucleotides are TGTGCTAGTGGCTCCGGACTTTTTTTGGATGGCTACACCTTC.